The 11 T cell receptor beta chains given below trace back to one sample, sequenced in a study of cytomegalovirus exposure and HLA in healthy donors. PCR was performed using 60 Vbeta and 13 Jbeta primers. TCRdb's copy holds only in-frame clones and misses some; the assay was immunoSEQ multiplex PCR. Of 55,000 to 80,000 clones in the sample, 80% to 90% were seen once. The specimen was PBMCs. The receptors were sampled from a woman in her twenties or thirties in good health and CMV-seronegative.

The chain recombines TRBV25-1 with TRBJ1-1, with no clear D. Trimming removed 3 bases from V and 11 bases from J, with 13 bases in between. Germline V gene lookup returns CDR1 MGHDK and CDR2 SYGVNS. The CDR3 covers 12 residues. CDR3 in amino acids: CASSDRASEAFF. DNA for the CDR3: TGTGCCAGCAGTGACCGGGCTAGCGAGGCTTTCTTT.

The chain employs TRBV7-9 and TRBJ2-2; 8 bases are shared with TRBD1. This CDR3 is 14 amino acids long. From germline, CDR1 is SEHNR and CDR2 FQNEAQ (reference sequence). Trimming at V came to 5 bases and at J to 3 bases, leaving 2 bases not matched to a gene. CDR3 loop: CASSPDRDTGELFF. The CDR3 DNA follows: TGTGCCAGCAGCCCGGACAGGGACACCGGGGAGCTGTTTTTT.

The chain carries TRBV7-8 and TRBJ2-7; 8 bases are shared with TRBD2. Trimming took 5 bases from V and 4 from J; bases not matched to a gene: 10. The germline gives CDR1 SGHVS, CDR2 FQNEAQ. The CDR3 spans 15 residues. Written as DNA, the CDR3 is TGTGCCAGCAGCCTCGGTAGTAGCGGGGCTTACGAGCAGTACTTC. Amino acid sequence: CASSLGSSGAYEQYF.

V is TRBV5-6 and J is TRBJ1-5, with D tentatively TRBD1 (6 bases). Germline values: CDR1 SGHDT, CDR2 YYEEEE. V was clipped by 3 bases and J by 3 bases, with 13 bases between them. This CDR3 spans 15 amino acids. CDR3 DNA: TGTGCCAGCAGCTGGGGGGGGGCCAACAATCAGCCCCAGCATTTT. Translation: CASSWGGANNQPQHF. Supplemented by reference TRBV5-6 and TRBJ1-5, the full variable domain reads DAGVTQSPTHLIKTRGQQVTLRCSPKSGHDTVSWYQQALGQGPQFIFQYYEEEERQRGNFPDRFSGHQFPNYSSELNVNALLLGDSALYLCASSWGGANNQPQHFGDGTRLSIL.

V and J are TRBV6-6 and TRBJ1-3; tentative D call: TRBD1 (5 bases). CDR3 length: 16 residues. Germline V gene lookup returns CDR1 MNHNY and CDR2 SVGAGI (reference sequence). The germline V and J ends were trimmed by 2 bases and 0 bases, with 11 bases remaining between them. The CDR3 sequence: CASSYPRGGSGNTIYF. CDR3 coding DNA: TGTGCCAGCAGTTACCCTCGGGGGGGCTCTGGAAACACCATATATTTT.

This clone was counted between two and nine times. The chain is built from TRBV5-1 and TRBJ2-2; 7 bases are shared with TRBD1. The germline CDR1 and CDR2 sequences are SGHRS and YFSETQ. The ends lost 4 bases at V and 5 bases at J; junction bases unmatched: 2. CDR3 size: 13 residues. The CDR3 is CASSEQGTGELFF. As DNA, the CDR3 is TGCGCCAGCAGCGAACAGGGGACCGGGGAGCTGTTTTTT.

This sequence joins TRBV18 and TRBJ1-1; no clear D. The CDR3 spans 16 residues. The ends were cut back, 5 bases at V and 0 bases at J, with 16 bases in the middle. Germline CDR1 reads KGHSH; CDR2 reads LQKENI. The CDR3 coding sequence is TGTGCCAGCTCATCGGGTGCTAGGAGCATGAACACTGAAGCTTTCTTT. Translating gives CASSSGARSMNTEAFF.

In its sample, this clone was seen a few times. This chain connects TRBV7-8 to TRBJ1-2, with D possibly being TRBD1 (6 bases). The CDR3 is made up of 15 amino acids. Germline lookup yields CDR1 SGHVS and CDR2 FQNEAQ. V dropped 1 base and J dropped 6 bases, with 15 bases sitting between them. The CDR3 region is CASSLERGSFDGYTF. The CDR3 nucleotides read TGTGCCAGCAGCTTAGAAAGGGGGAGTTTCGATGGCTACACCTTC.

The rearrangement joins TRBV28 to TRBJ1-1, with a possible D match to TRBD1 (5 bases). V lost 3 bases and J lost 5, with 7 bases in between. Germline CDR1 and CDR2: MDHEN and SYDVKM. The CDR3 sequence is 12 residues long. CDR3 residues: CASSFAGTEAFF. DNA of the CDR3: TGTGCCAGCAGTTTTGCAGGGACTGAAGCTTTCTTT.

V usage is TRBV11-2 and J usage is TRBJ1-1; D is possibly TRBD1 (5 bases). Deletions cut 0 bases from V and 8 bases from J, with 13 bases between. Per the germline V gene, CDR1 is SGHAT and CDR2 is FQNNGV. The CDR3 is made up of 14 amino acids. The CDR3 DNA reads as TGTGCCAGCAGCTTAGACGGGTCCAGGGCGGAAGCTTTCTTT. Translated: CASSLDGSRAEAFF.

The chain is built from TRBV19 and TRBJ1-6; no clear D. With 6 bases removed from V and 0 bases from J, the gap between germline ends came to 15 bases. Germline CDR1 and CDR2: LNHDA and SQIVND (reference sequence). The CDR3 consists of 17 residues. In DNA, the CDR3 is TGTGCCAGTAGCCAGGAGGAACTTAGCTCCTATAATTCACCCCTCCACTTT. It specifies CASSQEELSSYNSPLHF.